One and the same sample provided the 14 T cell receptor beta chains below, sequenced in a study of OX40 agonist ivuxolimab in advanced cancers. TCRdb's table, derived via immunoSEQ multiplex PCR, lists solely in-frame clones and lacks some. Altogether about 83,000 clones are present, 65% to 90% being singletons, with the ten largest covering roughly 0.62%. The sequences come from CD4+ or CD8+ T cells sorted from blood, collected in a trial of the OX40 agonist ivuxolimab. The source of these receptors is an adult with an advanced solid tumor such as melanoma, head and neck, liver or kidney cancer.

The chain carries TRBV5-8 and TRBJ1-1; 7 bases are shared with TRBD1. This CDR3 comprises 14 residues. CDR1 and CDR2 from the germline V gene are SGHTS and YDEGEE. The junction had 5 bases not matched to a gene; V was cut back by 1 base and J by 5 bases. The CDR3 nucleotides are TGTGCCAGCAGCTTGCAACAGGGGAGGACTGAAGCTTTCTTT. As protein: CASSLQQGRTEAFF.

This sequence joins TRBV5-1 and TRBJ1-2; 7 bases fit TRBD1. The CDR3 is made up of 14 amino acids. The germline V gene has CDR1 SGHRS and CDR2 YFSETQ. The trim removed 3 bases at V and 2 bases at J, leaving 4 bases unmatched. The CDR3 nucleotides are TGCGCCAGCAGCTCAGGACAGGAGAACTATGGCTACACCTTC. This codes for CASSSGQENYGYTF.

The rearrangement uses TRBV30 and TRBJ2-5; D gene uncertain. Trimming removed 0 bases from V and 5 bases from J, with 16 bases in between. CDR3 size: 15 residues. In germline, CDR1 is GTSNPN, CDR2 SVGIG (reference sequence). CDR3 residues: CAWSVRAGIGETQYF. The CDR3 nucleotides read TGTGCCTGGAGTGTTCGGGCTGGCATCGGGGAGACCCAGTACTTC. The complete variable domain, with remaining parts taken from reference TRBV30 and TRBJ2-5, reads SQTIHQWPATLVQPVGSPLSLECTVEGTSNPNLYWYRQAAGRGLQLLFYSVGIGQISSEVPQNLSASRPQDRQFILSSKKLLLSDSGFYLCAWSVRAGIGETQYFGPGTRLLVL.

This clone was detected once. V usage is TRBV6-5 and J usage is TRBJ1-1; 9 bases match TRBD1. CDR3 length equals 14 residues. CDR1 MNHEY and CDR2 SVGAGI come from the germline V gene. V shed 6 bases, J shed 5 bases, and the junction held 7 bases outside the gene matches. CDR3 DNA sequence: TGTGCCAGCAGCACGGGACAGGGATGGACTGAAGCTTTCTTT. This codes for CASSTGQGWTEAFF.

V gene TRBV5-1 combines with J gene TRBJ2-3; 10 nucleotides match TRBD2. The CDR3 runs 18 residues. Germline-derived CDR1 and CDR2 are SGHRS and YFSETQ. Losses at the gene ends were 0 bases for V and 5 bases for J; bases not matched to a gene: 12. This CDR3 reads CASSLGASGGPLGDTQYF. Written as DNA, the CDR3 is TGCGCCAGCAGCTTGGGGGCTAGCGGGGGCCCCCTGGGAGATACGCAGTATTTT.

CDR3 DNA: TGTGCCAGCGGGAGGGGGATCGGAAACACTGAAGCTTTCTTT. Its translation is CASGRGIGNTEAFF. The chain employs TRBV5-6 and TRBJ1-1; the D gene is possibly TRBD1 (6 bases). Germline V lookup: CDR1 SGHDT, CDR2 YYEEEE. Deletions cut 7 bases from V and 2 bases from J, with 15 bases between. This CDR3 contains 14 residues.

The rearrangement links TRBV4-3 to TRBJ1-1; a weak D match, TRBD1 (6 bases). Trimming shortened V by 1 base and J by 6 bases, and 12 bases separated the two germline ends. The germline CDR1 and CDR2 sequences are LGHNA and YSLEER. The CDR3 totals 14 residues. In DNA, the CDR3 is TGCGCCAGCAGCCAAGGATCCAGGGGCGCTGAAGCTTTCTTT. This translates into CASSQGSRGAEAFF.

The chain couples TRBV5-6 to TRBJ1-3, with D possibly being TRBD1 (5 bases). Germline assignment: CDR1 SGHDT and CDR2 YYEEEE. V lost 0 bases and J 0 bases, leaving 10 bases between the germline ends. The CDR3 consists of 16 residues. This CDR3 is CASSLDGDRSGNTIYF. The CDR3, as DNA: TGTGCCAGCAGCTTGGATGGGGACCGCTCTGGAAACACCATATATTTT.

This clone was seen a single time. The chain recombines TRBV7-2 with TRBJ2-1; a possible D gene is TRBD1 (6 bases). Deletions cut 5 bases from V and 8 bases from J, with 16 bases between. There are 14 residues in the CDR3. Germline assignment: CDR1 SGHTA and CDR2 FQGNSA. For the CDR3, the DNA is TGTGCCAGCAGCCACAACCAGGGGAGAGATGAGCAGTTCTTC. This gives the protein CASSHNQGRDEQFF.

The chain couples TRBV5-6 to TRBJ2-3, with D perhaps being TRBD1 or TRBD2 (5 bases each). The germline V gene encodes CDR1 SGHDT and CDR2 YYEEEE. The CDR3 is 15 amino acids. V lost 0 bases to trimming and J lost 2 bases, with 10 bases between them. The CDR3 region has the DNA TGTGCCAGCAGCTTGGGGGGACCCCACACAGATACGCAGTATTTT. This sequence encodes CASSLGGPHTDTQYF.

The chain uses TRBV18 and TRBJ2-7; 7 bases agree with TRBD1. Looked up from germline, CDR1 is KGHSH and CDR2 is LQKENI. Losses at the gene ends were 5 bases for V and 6 bases for J; bases not matched to a gene: 7. The CDR3 sequence is 13 residues long. CDR3: CASSSNRGGEQYF. The CDR3 bases are TGTGCCAGCTCATCCAACAGGGGTGGCGAGCAGTACTTC.

The chain is built from TRBV7-2 and TRBJ2-1; 8 bases are shared with TRBD2. The ends lost 5 bases at V and 6 bases at J; junction bases unmatched: 15. The CDR3 has 17 residues. Germline CDR1 reads SGHTA; CDR2 reads FQGNSA. CDR3: CASSPRPGGPEGNEQFF. CDR3 DNA: TGTGCCAGCAGCCCAAGGCCGGGGGGGCCCGAAGGCAATGAGCAGTTCTTC. Full variable domain (rest looked up from reference TRBV7-2 and TRBJ2-1): GAGVSQSPSNKVTEKGKDVELRCDPISGHTALYWYRQSLGQGLEFLIYFQGNSAPDKSGLPSDRFSAERTGGSVSTLTIQRTQQEDSAVYLCASSPRPGGPEGNEQFFGPGTRLTVL.

The chain couples TRBV29-1 to TRBJ2-1; TRBD1 aligns across 12 bases. The CDR3 loop spans 13 amino acids. The V and J ends lost 3 bases and 8 bases, in that order; junction bases with no gene match: 2. Germline V gene data show CDR1 as SQVTM and CDR2 as ANQGSEA. CDR3 coding DNA: TGCAGCGTTGAGGGGACAGGGGGCGATGAGCAGTTCTTC. Residues: CSVEGTGGDEQFF.

This chain connects TRBV5-1 to TRBJ1-4; D perhaps matches TRBD1 (6 bases). V was shortened by 2 bases and J by 8 bases, with 22 bases between the two germline ends. The CDR3 consists of 17 residues. The germline V gene has CDR1 SGHRS and CDR2 YFSETQ. This CDR3 is CASSLQGGILMGEKLFF. The CDR3 nucleotides are TGCGCCAGCAGCTTACAGGGAGGGATCTTAATGGGCGAAAAACTGTTTTTT.